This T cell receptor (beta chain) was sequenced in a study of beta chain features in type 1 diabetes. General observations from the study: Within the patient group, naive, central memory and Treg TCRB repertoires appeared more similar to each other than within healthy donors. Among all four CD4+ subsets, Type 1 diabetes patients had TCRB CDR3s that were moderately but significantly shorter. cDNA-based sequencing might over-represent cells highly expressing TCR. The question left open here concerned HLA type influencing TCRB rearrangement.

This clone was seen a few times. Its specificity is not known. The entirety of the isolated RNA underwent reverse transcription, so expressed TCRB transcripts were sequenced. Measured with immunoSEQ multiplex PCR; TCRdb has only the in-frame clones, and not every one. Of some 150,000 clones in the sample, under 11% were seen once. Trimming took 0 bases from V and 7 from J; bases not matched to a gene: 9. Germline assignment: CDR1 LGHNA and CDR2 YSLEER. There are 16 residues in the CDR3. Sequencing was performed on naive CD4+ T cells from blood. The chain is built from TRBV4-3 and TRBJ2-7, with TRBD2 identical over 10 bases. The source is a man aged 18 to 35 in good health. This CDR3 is CASSQEWSGGAGEQYF. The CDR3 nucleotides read TGCGCCAGCAGCCAAGAATGGAGCGGGGGGGCTGGGGAGCAGTACTTC.